The present T cell receptor (beta chain) was sequenced within a study of siplizumab effects on memory and regulatory T cells. Study findings and constraints: Alloreactive sequences from unstimulated CD4+ memory cells fell significantly with siplizumab. The study found naive T cells seemingly more diverse than memory cells and seemingly major alloresponse contributors. Suppressive capability of dividing Tregs from siplizumab cultures went unverified.

Deletions cut 3 bases from V and 5 bases from J, with 11 bases between. There are 13 residues in the CDR3. Germline assignment: CDR1 MDHEN and CDR2 SYDVKM. Remarks on this clone: The antigen remains undetermined.

TCRdb keeps only in-frame clones here, not all; method: immunoSEQ multiplex PCR. The sample yields about 56,000 clones, less than 98% seen once. This TCR was sampled from a human donor in good health. What was sequenced was naive CD8+ T cells sorted from blood. The chain has TRBV28 and TRBJ2-7, with D tentatively TRBD2 (5 bases). The CDR3 protein is CASSLAQRDEQYF. CDR3 in DNA: TGTGCCAGCAGTTTGGCACAGAGGGACGAGCAGTACTTC.